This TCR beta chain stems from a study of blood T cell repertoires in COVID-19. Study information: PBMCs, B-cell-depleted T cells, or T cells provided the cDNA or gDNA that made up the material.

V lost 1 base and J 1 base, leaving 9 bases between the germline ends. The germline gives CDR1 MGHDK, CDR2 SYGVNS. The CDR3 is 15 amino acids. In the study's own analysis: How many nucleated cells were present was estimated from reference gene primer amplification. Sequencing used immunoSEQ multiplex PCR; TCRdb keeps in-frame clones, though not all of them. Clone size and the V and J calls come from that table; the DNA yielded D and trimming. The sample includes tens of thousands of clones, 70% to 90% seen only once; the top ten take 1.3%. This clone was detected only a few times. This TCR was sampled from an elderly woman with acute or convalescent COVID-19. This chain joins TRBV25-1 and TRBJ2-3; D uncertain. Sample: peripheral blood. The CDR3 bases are TGTGCCAGCAGTGAATCAGGTTGGGGCACAGATACGCAGTATTTT. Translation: CASSESGWGTDTQYF.